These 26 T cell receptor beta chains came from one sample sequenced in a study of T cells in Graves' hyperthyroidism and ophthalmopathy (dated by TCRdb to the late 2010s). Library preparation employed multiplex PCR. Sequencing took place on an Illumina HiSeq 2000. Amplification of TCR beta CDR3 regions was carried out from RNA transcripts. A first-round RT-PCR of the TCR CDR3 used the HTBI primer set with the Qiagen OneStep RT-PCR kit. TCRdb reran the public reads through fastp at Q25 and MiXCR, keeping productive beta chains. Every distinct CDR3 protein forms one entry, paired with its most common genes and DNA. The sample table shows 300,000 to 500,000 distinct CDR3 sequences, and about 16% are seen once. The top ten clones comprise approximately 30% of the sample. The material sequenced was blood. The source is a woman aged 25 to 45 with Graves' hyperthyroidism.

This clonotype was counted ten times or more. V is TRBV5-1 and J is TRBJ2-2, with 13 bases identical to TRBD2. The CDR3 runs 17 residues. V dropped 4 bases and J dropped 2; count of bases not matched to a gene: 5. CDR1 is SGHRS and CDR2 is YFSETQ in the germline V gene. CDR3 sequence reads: CASSQLAGGRNTGELFF. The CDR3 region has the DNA TGCGCCAGCAGCCAACTAGCGGGAGGGCGAAACACCGGGGAGCTGTTTTTT.

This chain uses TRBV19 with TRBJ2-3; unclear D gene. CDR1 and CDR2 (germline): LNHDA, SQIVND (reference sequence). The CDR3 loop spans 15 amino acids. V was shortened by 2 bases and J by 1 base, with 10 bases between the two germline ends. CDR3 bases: TGTGCCAGTAGTATAATGGGCTATGGCACAGATACGCAGTATTTT. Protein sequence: CASSIMGYGTDTQYF.

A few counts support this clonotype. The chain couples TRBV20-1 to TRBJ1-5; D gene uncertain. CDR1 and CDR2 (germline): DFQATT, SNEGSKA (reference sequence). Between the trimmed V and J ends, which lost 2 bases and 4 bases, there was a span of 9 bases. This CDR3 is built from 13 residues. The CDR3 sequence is CSARWQHNQPQHF. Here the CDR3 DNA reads TGCAGTGCTAGATGGCAGCATAATCAGCCCCAGCATTTT.

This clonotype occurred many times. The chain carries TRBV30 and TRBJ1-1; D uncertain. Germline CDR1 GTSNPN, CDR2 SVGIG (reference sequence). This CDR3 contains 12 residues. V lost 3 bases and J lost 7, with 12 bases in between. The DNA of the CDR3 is TGTGCCTGGAGAGACGTGCGGCTTGAAGCTTTCTTT. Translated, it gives CAWRDVRLEAFF.

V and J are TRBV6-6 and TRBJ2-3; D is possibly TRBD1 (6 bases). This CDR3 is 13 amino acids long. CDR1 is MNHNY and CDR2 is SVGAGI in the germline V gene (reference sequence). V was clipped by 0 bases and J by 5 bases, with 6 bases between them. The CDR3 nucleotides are TGTGCCAGCAGTTACTCAGGGGGAGATACGCAGTATTTT. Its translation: CASSYSGGDTQYF.

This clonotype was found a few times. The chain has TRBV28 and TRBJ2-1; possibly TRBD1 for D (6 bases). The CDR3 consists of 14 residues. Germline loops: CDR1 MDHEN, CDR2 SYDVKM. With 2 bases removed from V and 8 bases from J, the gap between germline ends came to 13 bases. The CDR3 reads CASSLAGTIDEQFF. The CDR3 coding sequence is TGTGCCAGCAGTTTAGCCGGGACAATCGATGAGCAGTTCTTC. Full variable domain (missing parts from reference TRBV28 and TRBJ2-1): DVKVTQSSRYLVKRTGEKVFLECVQDMDHENMFWYRQDPGLGLRLIYFSYDVKMKEKGDIPEGYSVSREKKERFSLILESASTNQTSMYLCASSLAGTIDEQFFGPGTRLTVL.

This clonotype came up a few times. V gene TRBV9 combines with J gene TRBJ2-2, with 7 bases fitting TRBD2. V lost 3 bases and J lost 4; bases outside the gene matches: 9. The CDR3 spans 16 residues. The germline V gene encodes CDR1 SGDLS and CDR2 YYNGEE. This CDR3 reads CASSAAWLAVTGELFF. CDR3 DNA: TGTGCCAGCAGCGCCGCATGGCTAGCGGTCACCGGGGAGCTGTTTTTT.

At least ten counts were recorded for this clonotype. This CDR3 is CASSWLAGGYNEQFF. For the CDR3, the DNA is TGCGCCAGCAGTTGGCTAGCGGGAGGGTACAATGAGCAGTTCTTC. J is TRBJ2-1 and V is TRBV10-2, with 12 bases identical to TRBD2. V lost 5 bases, J lost 4 bases, and 3 bases stayed unmatched. This CDR3 region has 15 residues. The germline V gene encodes CDR1 WSHSY and CDR2 SAAADI.

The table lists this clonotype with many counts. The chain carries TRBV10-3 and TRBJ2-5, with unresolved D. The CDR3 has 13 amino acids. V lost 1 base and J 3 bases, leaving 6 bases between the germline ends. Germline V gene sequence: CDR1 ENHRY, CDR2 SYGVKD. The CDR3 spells CAISEFREETQYF. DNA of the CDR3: TGTGCCATCAGTGAGTTCCGGGAAGAGACCCAGTACTTC.

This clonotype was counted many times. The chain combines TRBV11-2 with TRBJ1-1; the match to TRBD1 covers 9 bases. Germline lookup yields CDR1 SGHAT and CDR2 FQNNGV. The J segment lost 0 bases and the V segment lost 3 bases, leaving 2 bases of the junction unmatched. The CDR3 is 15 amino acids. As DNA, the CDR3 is TGTGCCAGCAGCTTGACAGGGGGGGTGAACACTGAAGCTTTCTTT. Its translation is CASSLTGGVNTEAFF.

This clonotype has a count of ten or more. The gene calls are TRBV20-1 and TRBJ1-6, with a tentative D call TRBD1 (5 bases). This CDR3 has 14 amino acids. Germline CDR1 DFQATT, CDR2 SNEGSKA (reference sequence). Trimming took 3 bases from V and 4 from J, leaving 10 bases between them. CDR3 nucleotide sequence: TGCAGTGCTAGTGGCAGGGAGTATAATTCACCCCTCCACTTT. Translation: CSASGREYNSPLHF.

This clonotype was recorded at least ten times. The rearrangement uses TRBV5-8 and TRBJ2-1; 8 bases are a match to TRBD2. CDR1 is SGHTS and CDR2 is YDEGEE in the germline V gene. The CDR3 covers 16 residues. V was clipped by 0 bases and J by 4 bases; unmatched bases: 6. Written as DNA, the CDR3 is TGTGCCAGCAGCTTGGCGGCGGGAGGAACTTACAATGAGCAGTTCTTC. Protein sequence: CASSLAAGGTYNEQFF.

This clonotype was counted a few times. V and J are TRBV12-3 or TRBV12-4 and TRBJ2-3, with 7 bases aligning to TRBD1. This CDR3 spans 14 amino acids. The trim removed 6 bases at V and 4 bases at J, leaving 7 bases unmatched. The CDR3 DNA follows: TGTGCCAGCAGAGACAGACAGGGCCCAGATACGCAGTATTTT. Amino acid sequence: CASRDRQGPDTQYF.

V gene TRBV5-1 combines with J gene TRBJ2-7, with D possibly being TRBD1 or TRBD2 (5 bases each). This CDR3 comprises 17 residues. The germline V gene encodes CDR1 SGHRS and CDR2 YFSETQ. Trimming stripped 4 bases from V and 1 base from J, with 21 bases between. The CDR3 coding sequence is TGCGCCAGCAGCCGGAACACCCGGGACCGAATTTCCTACGAGCAGTACTTC. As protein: CASSRNTRDRISYEQYF.

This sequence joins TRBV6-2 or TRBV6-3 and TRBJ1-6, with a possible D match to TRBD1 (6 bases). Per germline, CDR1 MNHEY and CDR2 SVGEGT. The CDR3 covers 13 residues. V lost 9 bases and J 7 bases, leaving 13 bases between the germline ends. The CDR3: CASRQEINSPLHF. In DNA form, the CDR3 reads TGTGCCAGTAGACAGGAAATAAATTCACCCCTCCACTTT.

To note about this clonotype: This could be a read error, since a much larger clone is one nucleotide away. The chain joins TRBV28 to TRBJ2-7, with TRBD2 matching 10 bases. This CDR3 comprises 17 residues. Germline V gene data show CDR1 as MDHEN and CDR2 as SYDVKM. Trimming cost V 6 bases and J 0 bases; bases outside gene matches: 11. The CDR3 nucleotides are TGTGCCAGCAGCAGATCCGGGACTAGCGTTCCCTCCTACGAGCAGTACTTC. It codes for CASSRSGTSVPSYEQYF.

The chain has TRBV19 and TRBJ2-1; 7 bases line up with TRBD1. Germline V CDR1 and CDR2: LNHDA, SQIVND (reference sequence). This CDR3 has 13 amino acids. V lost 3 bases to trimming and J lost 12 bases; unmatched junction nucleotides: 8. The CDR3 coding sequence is TGTGCCAGTAGTATCCATGGGGACAGTCCGCAGTTCTTC. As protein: CASSIHGDSPQFF.

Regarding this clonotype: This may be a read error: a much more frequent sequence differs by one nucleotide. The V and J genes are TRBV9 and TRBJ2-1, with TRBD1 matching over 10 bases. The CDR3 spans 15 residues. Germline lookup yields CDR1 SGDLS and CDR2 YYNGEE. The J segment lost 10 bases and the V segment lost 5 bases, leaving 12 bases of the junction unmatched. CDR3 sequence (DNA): TGTGCCAGCAGTCGATCGACAGGGGGCGCCGGGGAGCAGTTCTTC. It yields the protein CASSRSTGGAGEQFF.

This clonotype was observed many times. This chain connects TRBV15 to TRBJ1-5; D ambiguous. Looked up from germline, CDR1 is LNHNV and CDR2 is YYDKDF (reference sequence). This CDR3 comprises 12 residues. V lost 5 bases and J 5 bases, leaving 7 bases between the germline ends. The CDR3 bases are TGTGCCACCAGCGTGGATTATCAGCCCCAGCATTTT. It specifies CATSVDYQPQHF. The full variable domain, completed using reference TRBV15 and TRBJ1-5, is DAMVIQNPRYQVTQFGKPVTLSCSQTLNHNVMYWYQQKSSQAPKLLFHYYDKDFNNEADTPDNFQSRRPNTSFCFLDIRSPGLGDTAMYLCATSVDYQPQHFGDGTRLSIL.

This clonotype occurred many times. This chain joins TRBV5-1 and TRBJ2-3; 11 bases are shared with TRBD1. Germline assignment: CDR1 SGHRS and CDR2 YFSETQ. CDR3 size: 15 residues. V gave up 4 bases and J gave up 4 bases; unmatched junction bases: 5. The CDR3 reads CASSGGQGAADTQYF. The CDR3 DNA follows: TGCGCCAGCAGCGGCGGACAGGGGGCGGCAGATACGCAGTATTTT.

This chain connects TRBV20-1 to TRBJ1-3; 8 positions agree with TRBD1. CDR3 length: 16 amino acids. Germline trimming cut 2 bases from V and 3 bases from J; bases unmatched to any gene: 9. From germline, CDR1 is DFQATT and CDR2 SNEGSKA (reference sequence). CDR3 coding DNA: TGCAGTGCTAGACAACTCCTGGACAGGGTTGGAAACACCATATATTTT. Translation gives CSARQLLDRVGNTIYF.

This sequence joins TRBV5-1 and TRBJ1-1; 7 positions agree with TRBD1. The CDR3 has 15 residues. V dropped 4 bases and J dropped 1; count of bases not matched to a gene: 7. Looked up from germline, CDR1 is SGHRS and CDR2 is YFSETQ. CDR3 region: CASSRDSDPNTEAFF. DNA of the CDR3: TGCGCCAGCAGCCGGGACAGTGATCCGAACACTGAAGCTTTCTTT.

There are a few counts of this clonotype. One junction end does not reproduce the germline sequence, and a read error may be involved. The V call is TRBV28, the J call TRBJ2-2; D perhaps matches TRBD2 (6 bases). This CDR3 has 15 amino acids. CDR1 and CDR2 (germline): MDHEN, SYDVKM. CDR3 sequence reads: CASRVRVANTGGLFF. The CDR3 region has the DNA TGTGCCAGCAGAGTTCGGGTAGCGAACACCGGGGGGCTGTTTTTT.

The CDR3 DNA reads as TGTGCCAGCGGCCTGTCGCGCACAGATACGCAGTATTTT. This gives the protein CASGLSRTDTQYF. V usage is TRBV27 and J usage is TRBJ2-3; D uncertain. The V gene lost 8 bases and the J gene lost 1 base, with 10 bases spanning the gap. Germline V CDR1 and CDR2: MNHEY, SMNVEV (reference sequence). CDR3 length: 13 residues.

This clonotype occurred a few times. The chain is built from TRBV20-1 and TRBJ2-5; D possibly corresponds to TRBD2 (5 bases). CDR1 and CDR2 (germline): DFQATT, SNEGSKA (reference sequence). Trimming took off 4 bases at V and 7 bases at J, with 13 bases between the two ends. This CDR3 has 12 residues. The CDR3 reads CSANRELGTQYF. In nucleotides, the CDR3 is TGCAGTGCTAATCGGGAATTGGGGACCCAGTACTTC.

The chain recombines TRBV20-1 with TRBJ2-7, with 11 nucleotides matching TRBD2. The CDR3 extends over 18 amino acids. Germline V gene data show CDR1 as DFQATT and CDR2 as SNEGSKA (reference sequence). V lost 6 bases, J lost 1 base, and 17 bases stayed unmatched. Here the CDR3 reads CSAPQRGRGTSGSYEQYF. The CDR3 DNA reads TGCAGTGCACCCCAACGAGGGCGCGGGACTAGCGGTTCCTACGAGCAGTACTTC.